This TCR beta chain came from a study of shared clonotypes between healthy human individuals. Study-level background: Donors had three CD4 naive, three CD4 memory, two CD8 naive and one CD8 memory plate apiece.

As concerns this clone: What it recognizes is unknown.

Findings of the study overall: Generation probability values for non-shared clonotypes were lower than those for clonotypes shared by all four donors.

Assay used: immunoSEQ multiplex PCR; TCRdb lists only in-frame clones, some missing. In the table there are about 2.4 million clones, roughly 93% of which are singletons. This CDR3 has 13 residues. The V and J ends lost 5 bases and 8 bases respectively, with 16 bases between them. Germline V lookup: CDR1 SEHNR, CDR2 FQNEAQ (reference sequence). The study separated CD4+ cells into CD45RA+ naive and CD45RA-negative memory subsets. Specimen: naive CD4+ T cells from PBMCs. Subset here: CD45RA+ positively selected. This chain links TRBV7-9 with TRBJ2-7; no definite D call. The sequence was collected from a man aged 18 to 29 in good health. Some clones in this sample may be carry-over from other donors' samples. The CDR3 DNA follows: TGTGCCAGCAGCCAAGGCATTGGGTCACAGCAGTACTTC. Translated, it gives CASSQGIGSQQYF.